Listed here are 16 T cell receptor beta chains from one sample, sequenced in a study of blood T cell repertoires in COVID-19. Data came from immunoSEQ multiplex PCR; TCRdb stores just in-frame clones and leaves some out. The table lists about 93,000 clones, approximately 80% of them singletons. The specimen was peripheral blood. Receptor source: a human donor in a cohort sampled during active COVID-19.

The V call is TRBV11-2, the J call TRBJ2-7; no firm D call. The CDR3 is 13 residues long. CDR1 and CDR2 from the germline V gene are SGHAT and FQNNGV. Trimming shortened V by 2 bases and J by 4 bases, and 9 bases separated the two germline ends. Here the CDR3 DNA reads TGTGCCAGCAGCTTACTAGAAGCGTACGAGCAGTACTTC. Translation gives CASSLLEAYEQYF.

The chain combines TRBV6-5 with TRBJ1-5; tentatively, D is TRBD1 (6 bases). Germline V gene lookup returns CDR1 MNHEY and CDR2 SVGAGI. The CDR3 loop spans 14 amino acids. The V end lost 6 bases, the J end lost 2 bases, and 11 bases lay between the germline ends. The CDR3 nucleotides are TGTGCCAGCAGGCAGGGGAGCGGCAATCAGCCCCAGCATTTT. Translating gives CASRQGSGNQPQHF.

This clone has a handful of counts. The chain joins TRBV29-1 to TRBJ1-1; 7 bases are a match to TRBD1. This CDR3 is 16 amino acids long. Germline CDR1 SQVTM, CDR2 ANQGSEA. Unmatched junction bases numbered 13, after V lost 4 bases and J lost 2 bases. The CDR3 DNA follows: TGCAGCGTTGTGGGGGACAGCCAAAGACGAAACACTGAAGCTTTCTTT. It yields the protein CSVVGDSQRRNTEAFF.

The chain uses TRBV9 and TRBJ2-1, with D possibly TRBD2 on 5 matching bases. The CDR3 loop spans 16 amino acids. Germline CDR1 and CDR2: SGDLS and YYNGEE. V lost 4 bases, J lost 8 bases, and 22 bases lay in between. The CDR3 reads CASSLIASTSGDEQFF. CDR3 sequence (DNA): TGTGCCAGCAGCCTTATCGCTAGCACATCTGGTGATGAGCAGTTCTTC.

This clone was recorded once. The rearrangement uses TRBV3-1 (or the pseudogene TRBV3-2) and TRBJ1-5; a possible D gene is TRBD1 (6 bases). Germline CDR1 reads LGHDT; CDR2 reads YNNKEL (reference sequence). This CDR3 contains 15 residues. The V and J ends lost 2 bases and 3 bases respectively, with 11 bases between them. The CDR3 bases are TGTGCCAGCAGCCAAAGGGGGGGCGCCAATCAGCCCCAGCATTTT. Protein product: CASSQRGGANQPQHF.

V gene TRBV27 combines with J gene TRBJ2-1; 11 nucleotides align to TRBD2. J lost 8 bases, V lost 6 bases, and 12 bases had no gene match. The CDR3 consists of 16 residues. Germline CDR1 MNHEY, CDR2 SMNVEV (reference sequence). Here the CDR3 reads CASRTYSGRANDEQFF. The CDR3, as DNA: TGTGCCAGCAGAACCTATAGCGGGAGGGCCAACGATGAGCAGTTCTTC.

This chain links TRBV3-1 (or the pseudogene TRBV3-2) with TRBJ2-1; TRBD1 matches at 8 bases. There are 18 residues in the CDR3. The V segment lost 0 bases and the J segment 7 bases; nucleotides outside the gene matches: 14. The germline gives CDR1 LGHDT, CDR2 YNNKEL (reference sequence). CDR3 residues: CASSQDVGQRTGRNEQFF. CDR3 bases: TGTGCCAGCAGCCAAGATGTGGGGCAACGGACAGGGCGGAATGAGCAGTTCTTC.

The genes are TRBV11-2 and TRBJ1-1; D might be TRBD1 (5 bases). V lost 5 bases, J lost 3 bases, and 16 bases lay in between. Germline assignment: CDR1 SGHAT and CDR2 FQNNGV. The CDR3 is 15 amino acids. The CDR3 DNA reads as TGTGCCAGCAGCCCCGACCCCGACAGATACACTGAAGCTTTCTTT. Protein product: CASSPDPDRYTEAFF.

This clone was observed a few times. The rearrangement joins TRBV4-1 to TRBJ2-2, with TRBD1 matching over 8 bases. Looked up from germline, CDR1 is MGHRA and CDR2 is YSYEKL. This CDR3 region has 14 residues. V was pared by 2 bases and J by 7 bases, with 3 bases of the junction left unmatched. The CDR3 here is CASSQRQGYGELFF. CDR3 nucleotides: TGCGCCAGCAGCCAACGACAGGGGTACGGGGAGCTGTTTTTT.

This rearrangement joins TRBV28 to TRBJ2-7, with D possibly TRBD2 on 6 matching bases. The CDR3 is 14 amino acids. Germline V gene sequence: CDR1 MDHEN, CDR2 SYDVKM. V lost 2 bases, J lost 2 bases, and 10 bases lay in between. The CDR3: CASSLASATYEQYF. CDR3 bases: TGTGCCAGCAGTTTAGCTAGCGCTACCTACGAGCAGTACTTC.

This clone was picked up a small number of times. The chain combines TRBV6-6 with TRBJ1-6; D remains ambiguous. Germline values: CDR1 MNHNY, CDR2 SVGAGI (reference sequence). The CDR3 contains 12 residues. V was pared by 8 bases and J by 7 bases, with 9 bases between. Here the CDR3 reads CASRNTNSPLHF. As DNA, the CDR3 is TGTGCCAGCCGCAACACGAATTCACCCCTCCACTTT.

This chain joins TRBV19 and TRBJ2-2; no reliable D call. This CDR3 comprises 14 residues. Germline values: CDR1 LNHDA, CDR2 SQIVND (reference sequence). Between the trimmed V and J ends, which lost 4 bases and 5 bases, there was a span of 11 bases. The CDR3 is CASSNRVLTGELFF. Here the CDR3 DNA reads TGTGCCAGTAGTAACCGGGTTCTTACCGGGGAGCTGTTTTTT.

V usage is TRBV10-3 and J usage is TRBJ1-5; 7 bases agree with TRBD1. The germline CDR1 and CDR2 sequences are ENHRY and SYGVKD. The CDR3 runs 13 residues. V shed 5 bases, J shed 6 bases, and the junction held 4 bases outside the gene matches. The CDR3 region is CAISKTGTQPQHF. DNA for the CDR3: TGTGCCATCAGTAAGACAGGGACTCAGCCCCAGCATTTT.

The chain has TRBV12-3 or TRBV12-4 and TRBJ2-5; D unclear. The CDR3 contains 12 residues. Trimming shortened V by 5 bases and J by 5 bases, and 9 bases separated the two germline ends. The CDR3 protein is CASSASRETQYF. In DNA, the CDR3 is TGTGCCAGCAGTGCGTCTAGGGAGACCCAGTACTTC.

The V gene is TRBV12-5, the J gene TRBJ2-1; 9 bases align to TRBD2. The CDR3 is 14 amino acids. Trimming took 1 base from V and 8 from J; bases not matched to a gene: 3. Germline CDR1 LGHNT, CDR2 FRNRAP. CDR3 in amino acids: CASGLGGRADEQFF. In nucleotides, the CDR3 is TGTGCTAGTGGTTTGGGCGGGAGGGCCGATGAGCAGTTCTTC. Variable domain in full (rest from reference TRBV12-5 and TRBJ2-1): DARVTQTPRHKVTEMGQEVTMRCQPILGHNTVFWYRQTMMQGLELLAYFRNRAPLDDSGMPKDRFSAEMPDATLATLKIQPSEPRDSAVYFCASGLGGRADEQFFGPGTRLTVL.

In its sample, this clone was seen a few times. The chain combines TRBV9 with TRBJ1-2; D is undetermined. Trimming pared 0 bases from V and 8 bases from J, leaving 8 bases between. CDR1 SGDLS and CDR2 YYNGEE come from the germline V gene. The CDR3 runs to 12 residues. CDR3 sequence reads: CASSVAGTGYTF. The CDR3 DNA follows: TGTGCCAGCAGCGTAGCGGGAACGGGCTACACCTTC.